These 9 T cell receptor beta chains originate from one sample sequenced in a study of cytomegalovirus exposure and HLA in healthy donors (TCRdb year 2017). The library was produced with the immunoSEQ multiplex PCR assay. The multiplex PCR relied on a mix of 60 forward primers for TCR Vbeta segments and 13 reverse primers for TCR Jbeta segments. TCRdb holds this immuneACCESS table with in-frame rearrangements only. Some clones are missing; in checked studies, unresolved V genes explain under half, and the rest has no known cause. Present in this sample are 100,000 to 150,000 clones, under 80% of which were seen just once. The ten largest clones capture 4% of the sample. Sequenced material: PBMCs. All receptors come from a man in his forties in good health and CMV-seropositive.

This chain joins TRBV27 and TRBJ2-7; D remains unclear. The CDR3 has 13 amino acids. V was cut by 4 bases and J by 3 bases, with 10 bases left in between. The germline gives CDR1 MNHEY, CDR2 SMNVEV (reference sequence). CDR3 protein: CASSYSVLYEQYF. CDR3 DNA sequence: TGTGCCAGCAGTTACTCCGTGCTCTACGAGCAGTACTTC.

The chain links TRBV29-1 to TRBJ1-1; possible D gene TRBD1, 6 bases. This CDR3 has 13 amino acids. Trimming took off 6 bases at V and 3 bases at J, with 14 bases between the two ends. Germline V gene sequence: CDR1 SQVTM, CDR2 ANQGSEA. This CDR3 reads CSVTWGPDTEAFF. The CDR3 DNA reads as TGCAGCGTAACTTGGGGGCCCGACACTGAAGCTTTCTTT.

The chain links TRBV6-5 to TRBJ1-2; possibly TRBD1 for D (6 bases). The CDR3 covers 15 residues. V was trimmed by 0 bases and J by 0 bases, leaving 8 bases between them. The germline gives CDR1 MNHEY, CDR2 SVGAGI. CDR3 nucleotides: TGTGCCAGCAGTTACTCAGGGGGATCTAACTATGGCTACACCTTC. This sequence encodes CASSYSGGSNYGYTF.

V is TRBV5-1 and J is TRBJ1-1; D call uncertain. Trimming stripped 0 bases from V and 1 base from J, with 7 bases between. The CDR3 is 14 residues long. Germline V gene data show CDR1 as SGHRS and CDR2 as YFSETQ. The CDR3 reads CASSLGGRNTEAFF. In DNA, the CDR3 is TGCGCCAGCAGCTTGGGAGGCAGGAACACTGAAGCTTTCTTT.

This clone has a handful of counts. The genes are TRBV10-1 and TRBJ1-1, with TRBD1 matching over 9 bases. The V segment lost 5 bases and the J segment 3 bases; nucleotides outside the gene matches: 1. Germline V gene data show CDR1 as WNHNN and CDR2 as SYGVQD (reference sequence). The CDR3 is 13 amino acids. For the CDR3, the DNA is TGCGCCAGCAGTAGACAGGGGGACACTGAAGCTTTCTTT. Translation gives CASSRQGDTEAFF.

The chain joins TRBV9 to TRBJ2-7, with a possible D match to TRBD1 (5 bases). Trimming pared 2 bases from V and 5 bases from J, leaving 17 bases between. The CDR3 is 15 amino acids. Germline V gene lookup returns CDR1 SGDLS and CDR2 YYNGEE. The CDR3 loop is CASSVSGSPRNEQYF. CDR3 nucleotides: TGTGCCAGCAGCGTTTCAGGGTCCCCACGAAACGAGCAGTACTTC.

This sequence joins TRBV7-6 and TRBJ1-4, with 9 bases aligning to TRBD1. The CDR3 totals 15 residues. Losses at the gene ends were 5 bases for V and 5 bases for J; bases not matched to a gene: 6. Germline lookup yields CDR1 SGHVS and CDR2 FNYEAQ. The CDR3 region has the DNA TGTGCCAGCAGCCCTGGACAGGGGACGAATGAAAAACTGTTTTTT. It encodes CASSPGQGTNEKLFF.

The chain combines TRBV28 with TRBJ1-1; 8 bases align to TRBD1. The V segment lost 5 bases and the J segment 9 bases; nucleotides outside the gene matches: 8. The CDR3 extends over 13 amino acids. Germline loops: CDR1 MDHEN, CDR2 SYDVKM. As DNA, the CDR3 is TGTGCCAGCAGTCCCCCTGACAGGGGAAAAGCTTTCTTT. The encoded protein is CASSPPDRGKAFF.

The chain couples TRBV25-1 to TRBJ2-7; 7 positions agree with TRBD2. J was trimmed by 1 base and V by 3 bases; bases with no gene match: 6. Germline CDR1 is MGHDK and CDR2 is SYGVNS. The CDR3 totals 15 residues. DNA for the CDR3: TGTGCCAGCAGTGAGAAAGCGGGGCTGTCCTACGAGCAGTACTTC. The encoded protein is CASSEKAGLSYEQYF.